The 23 T cell receptor beta chains below were found in one sample sequenced in a study of blood T cell repertoires in COVID-19. Measured with immunoSEQ multiplex PCR; TCRdb has only the in-frame clones, and not every one. The sample has under 350,000 clones; 89% are singletons. Sequencing input: peripheral blood. The receptors come from a man aged 45-65 years with acute or convalescent COVID-19.

The rearrangement links TRBV7-3 to TRBJ2-2; D is unclear. V was clipped by 5 bases and J by 3 bases, with 10 bases between them. This CDR3 has 14 amino acids. CDR1 is SGHTA and CDR2 is FQGTGA in the germline V gene. The CDR3 DNA follows: TGTGCCAGCAGCCCCCCCGGGTACACCGGGGAGCTGTTTTTT. It encodes CASSPPGYTGELFF.

The V gene is TRBV7-8, the J gene TRBJ1-5; 7 bases match TRBD1. The CDR3 length is 16 residues. The V gene end was trimmed by 1 base and the J gene end by 3 bases; junction bases not matched to a gene: 6. Germline V CDR1 and CDR2: SGHVS, FQNEAQ. The CDR3 DNA follows: TGTGCCAGCAGCTTAGGAGGGGGACAGCACAATCAGCCCCAGCATTTT. Amino acid sequence: CASSLGGGQHNQPQHF.

V and J are TRBV5-1 and TRBJ2-6, with 7 bases aligning to TRBD1. This CDR3 is built from 17 residues. Per germline, CDR1 SGHRS and CDR2 YFSETQ. J lost 3 bases, V lost 4 bases, and 10 bases had no gene match. The CDR3 DNA reads TGCGCCAGCAGCCCCGGGACAGTCCTATTTGGGGCCAACGTCCTGACTTTC. This codes for CASSPGTVLFGANVLTF.

V usage is TRBV6-6 and J usage is TRBJ2-1; tentative D call: TRBD1 (5 bases). V was trimmed by 0 bases and J by 8 bases, leaving 14 bases between them. This CDR3 has 15 residues. The germline V gene has CDR1 MNHNY and CDR2 SVGAGI (reference sequence). CDR3 bases: TGTGCCAGCAGTTACTCGGGGCGGACGAAGGATGAGCAGTTCTTC. It translates to CASSYSGRTKDEQFF.

This clone was counted at least ten times. This chain joins TRBV4-1 and TRBJ2-7; a weak D match, TRBD2 (6 bases). V gave up 1 base and J gave up 3 bases, with 13 bases separating them. Germline V lookup: CDR1 MGHRA, CDR2 YSYEKL. This CDR3 has 15 amino acids. The CDR3 bases are TGCGCCAGCAGCCAAGTTCTGGGACTTCGCTACGAGCAGTACTTC. The encoded protein is CASSQVLGLRYEQYF.

The chain combines TRBV19 with TRBJ1-1, with D maybe TRBD1 (5 bases). The CDR3 sequence is 14 residues long. Germline V gene sequence: CDR1 LNHDA, CDR2 SQIVND (reference sequence). V lost 3 bases and J lost 4, with 12 bases in between. In nucleotides, the CDR3 is TGTGCCAGTAGTATCGTGGCAGGGCCCACTGAAGCTTTCTTT. It is translated as CASSIVAGPTEAFF.

This sequence joins TRBV5-1 and TRBJ1-1; D is unresolved. Germline CDR1 SGHRS, CDR2 YFSETQ. This CDR3 comprises 15 residues. V dropped 2 bases and J dropped 0 bases, with 11 bases sitting between them. This chain's CDR3 is CASSFGGPLNTEAFF. The DNA of the CDR3 is TGCGCCAGCAGCTTTGGCGGGCCCTTGAACACTGAAGCTTTCTTT.

V gene TRBV9 combines with J gene TRBJ2-2, with D unclear. The CDR3 has 14 residues. V dropped 5 bases and J dropped 0 bases, with 8 bases sitting between them. Looked up from germline, CDR1 is SGDLS and CDR2 is YYNGEE. DNA of the CDR3: TGTGCCAGCAGTCCGCTAGCGAACACCGGGGAGCTGTTTTTT. Residues: CASSPLANTGELFF.

This clone came up once. The chain combines TRBV5-1 with TRBJ2-7; 7 bases map to TRBD1. Germline-derived CDR1 and CDR2 are SGHRS and YFSETQ. V was pared by 4 bases and J by 6 bases, with 7 bases of the junction left unmatched. The CDR3 is 13 residues long. CDR3 protein: CASSPVTGPEQYF. In DNA, the CDR3 is TGCGCCAGCAGCCCCGTGACAGGGCCCGAGCAGTACTTC.

V and J are TRBV20-1 and TRBJ2-7; 7 positions match TRBD1. The CDR3 runs 14 residues. The germline CDR1 and CDR2 sequences are DFQATT and SNEGSKA (reference sequence). V lost 4 bases and J lost 5; bases outside the gene matches: 11. CDR3 sequence: CSAIDYRGRNEQYF. CDR3 DNA: TGCAGTGCTATTGATTACAGGGGTCGGAACGAGCAGTACTTC.

V usage is TRBV4-2 and J usage is TRBJ1-6; TRBD1 is a possible D gene (6 bases). The CDR3 has 15 residues. Germline CDR1 is LGHNA and CDR2 is YNFKEQ. V lost 4 bases to trimming and J lost 8 bases, with 15 bases between them. CDR3 residues: CASSPDRPSDSPLHF. As DNA, the CDR3 is TGTGCCAGCAGCCCCGACAGGCCATCGGATTCACCCCTCCACTTT.

The chain is built from TRBV30 and TRBJ2-7; 9 bases fit TRBD2. Trimming at V came to 5 bases and at J to 5 bases, leaving 10 bases not matched to a gene. The germline V gene encodes CDR1 GTSNPN and CDR2 SVGIG (reference sequence). The CDR3 covers 14 residues. As DNA, the CDR3 is TGTGCCTGGGTTAGCGGGGGCTTTCGGAACGAGCAGTACTTC. Translating it yields CAWVSGGFRNEQYF.

The V and J genes are TRBV18 and TRBJ1-4, with 9 nucleotides matching TRBD1. The CDR3 extends over 15 amino acids. Germline values: CDR1 KGHSH, CDR2 LQKENI. V lost 2 bases to trimming and J lost 6 bases; unmatched junction nucleotides: 4. The CDR3 sequence is CASSPGDRGDEKLFF. The CDR3 DNA sequence: TGTGCCAGCTCACCAGGCGACAGGGGGGATGAAAAACTGTTTTTT. The complete variable domain, with remaining parts taken from reference TRBV18 and TRBJ1-4, reads NAGVMQNPRHLVRRRGQEARLRCSPMKGHSHVYWYRQLPEEGLKFMVYLQKENIIDESGMPKERFSAEFPKEGPSILRIQQVVRGDSAAYFCASSPGDRGDEKLFFGSGTQLSVL.

This chain links TRBV19 with TRBJ1-2; weak D call: TRBD1 (6 bases). Germline V gene sequence: CDR1 LNHDA, CDR2 SQIVND (reference sequence). The CDR3 length is 13 residues. Trimming removed 0 bases at V and 10 bases at J, with 12 bases between. The CDR3 loop reads CASSIDLQGSYTF. CDR3 nucleotides: TGTGCCAGTAGTATAGATCTACAGGGATCCTACACCTTC.

The gene calls are TRBV9 and TRBJ2-2; 8 nucleotides align to TRBD1. V dropped 3 bases and J dropped 6; count of bases not matched to a gene: 4. Germline-derived CDR1 and CDR2 are SGDLS and YYNGEE. The CDR3 has 14 amino acids. CDR3 residues: CASSGSTGAGELFF. The CDR3, as DNA: TGTGCCAGCAGCGGATCGACAGGGGCCGGGGAGCTGTTTTTT.

The chain carries TRBV12-3 or TRBV12-4 and TRBJ2-5; 7 bases fit TRBD1. This CDR3 has 13 amino acids. After removal of 6 bases from V and 5 bases from J, the junction contained 6 bases not matched to a gene. The CDR3: CASRPGTVETQYF. DNA of the CDR3: TGTGCCAGCAGGCCAGGGACAGTGGAGACCCAGTACTTC.

This clone showed up just once. This chain links TRBV3-1 (or the pseudogene TRBV3-2) with TRBJ2-1; 10 bases line up with TRBD2. This CDR3 comprises 14 residues. The germline CDR1 and CDR2 sequences are LGHDT and YNNKEL (reference sequence). The trim removed 4 bases at V and 7 bases at J, leaving 4 bases unmatched. CDR3 in DNA: TGTGCCAGCAGCCCCCAGCGGGGGGGGAATGAGCAGTTCTTC. This translates into CASSPQRGGNEQFF.

The genes are TRBV3-1 (or the pseudogene TRBV3-2) and TRBJ2-1; tentatively, D is TRBD1 (6 bases). This CDR3 spans 14 amino acids. Between the trimmed V and J ends, which lost 1 base and 8 bases, there was a span of 12 bases. Germline V gene sequence: CDR1 LGHDT, CDR2 YNNKEL (reference sequence). The CDR3 here is CASSQGTGLDEQFF. As DNA, the CDR3 is TGTGCCAGCAGCCAAGGTACAGGGCTGGATGAGCAGTTCTTC.

This sequence joins TRBV19 and TRBJ1-5; D not resolved. The V and J ends lost 3 bases and 6 bases respectively, with 9 bases between them. The germline V gene encodes CDR1 LNHDA and CDR2 SQIVND (reference sequence). The CDR3 has 13 amino acids. The CDR3 protein is CASSISSFQPQHF. Written as DNA, the CDR3 is TGTGCCAGTAGTATTAGCAGCTTTCAGCCCCAGCATTTT. The variable domain in full, completed from reference TRBV19 and TRBJ1-5, reads DGGITQSPKYLFRKEGQNVTLSCEQNLNHDAMYWYRQDPGQGLRLIYYSQIVNDFQKGDIAEGYSVSREKKESFPLTVTSAQKNPTAFYLCASSISSFQPQHFGDGTRLSIL.

J is TRBJ1-5 and V is TRBV30, with D possibly TRBD1 on 5 matching bases. CDR3 length equals 14 residues. With 1 base removed from V and 2 bases from J, the gap between germline ends came to 9 bases. Germline V gives CDR1 GTSNPN, CDR2 SVGIG (reference sequence). In nucleotides, the CDR3 is TGTGCCTGGAGTGGGTTACAGGGCAATCAGCCCCAGCATTTT. This translates into CAWSGLQGNQPQHF.

This clone showed up just a few times. V is TRBV25-1 and J is TRBJ1-3; 7 bases are a match to TRBD1. The germline V gene encodes CDR1 MGHDK and CDR2 SYGVNS. Germline trimming cut 2 bases from V and 4 bases from J; bases unmatched to any gene: 5. The CDR3 covers 15 residues. This chain's CDR3 is CASSEPTGYGNTIYF. CDR3 nucleotides: TGTGCCAGCAGTGAACCGACAGGGTACGGAAACACCATATATTTT.

This chain connects TRBV9 to TRBJ2-7, with 9 bases matching TRBD1. Germline V gene lookup returns CDR1 SGDLS and CDR2 YYNGEE. This CDR3 has 14 residues. J gave up 5 bases and V 4 bases, and 7 bases lay outside the gene matches. The CDR3 protein is CASSPWDRAHEQYF. DNA of the CDR3: TGTGCCAGCAGCCCCTGGGACAGGGCCCACGAGCAGTACTTC.

This clone was detected once. The CDR3 sequence: CASSPAPDYQPQHF. As DNA, the CDR3 is TGCGCCAGCAGCCCCGCCCCAGATTATCAGCCCCAGCATTTT. The chain uses TRBV5-1 and TRBJ1-5, with D uncertain. The CDR3 consists of 14 residues. Germline CDR1 and CDR2: SGHRS and YFSETQ. Deletions cut 4 bases from V and 5 bases from J, with 13 bases between.